This is a list of T cell receptor beta chains from one sample in a study of vaccination and CD4 T cells after COVID-19. These receptors have no known antigen. Each CDR3 protein is one row after TCRdb ran MiXCR on the PCR reads. The profile shows some 12,000 distinct CDR3 sequences, under 75% of them singletons. The sample taken for sequencing was CD4+ T cells from blood, cultured in vitro. Receptors were obtained from a human donor who had recovered from COVID-19. Each CDR3 is given with its conserved first and last residue. A D gene is named only where the DNA matches it firmly. Rows give clone size only sometimes, using once, few, many, or a class for an expanded clone.

cdr3_length	v_call	d_call	clone_size	j_call	cdr3_aa	cdr3_nt
15	TRBV20-1	NA	few	TRBJ1-5	CSARDMSYSNQPQHF	TGCAGTGCTAGAGATATGAGCTATAGCAATCAGCCCCAGCATTTT
12	TRBV20-1	NA	few	TRBJ1-1	CRGTSANTEAFF	TGCAGAGGGACCTCAGCGAACACTGAAGCTTTCTTT
15	TRBV19	NA	NA	TRBJ1-5	CASSIGGESNQPQHF	TGTGCCAGTAGTATAGGTGGGGAAAGCAATCAGCCCCAGCATTTT
13	TRBV6-1	TRBD1	NA	TRBJ1-5	CASRTGGDQPQHF	TGTGCCAGCAGGACAGGGGGTGATCAGCCCCAGCATTTT
12	TRBV7-9	TRBD1	NA	TRBJ2-7	CASSQGASEQYF	TGTGCCAGCAGCCAGGGGGCGTCGGAGCAGTACTTC
16	TRBV12-3/TRBV12-4	NA	few	TRBJ2-2	CAIRSPLGSTTGELFF	TGTGCCATACGTTCTCCGTTGGGGTCCACCACCGGGGAGCTGTTTTTT
16	TRBV27	NA	few	TRBJ1-5	CASSLMGGGKGQPQHF	TGTGCCAGCAGTTTGATGGGTGGGGGGAAGGGACAGCCCCAGCATTTT
12	TRBV20-1	TRBD1	NA	TRBJ2-3	CSAQDRADTQYF	TGCAGTGCACAGGACAGGGCGGATACGCAGTATTTT
15	TRBV20-1	NA	once	TRBJ2-1	CSATRATSSYNEQFF	TGCAGTGCTACCCGGGCCACGAGCTCCTACAATGAGCAGTTCTTC
13	TRBV12-5	NA	NA	TRBJ2-7	CASGPGLTYEQYF	TGTGCTAGTGGTCCCGGACTAACCTACGAGCAGTACTTC
17	TRBV7-2	TRBD2	NA	TRBJ2-7	CASSPSWTSGRPYEQYF	TGTGCCAGCAGCCCTAGTTGGACTAGCGGGAGGCCCTACGAGCAGTACTTC
13	TRBV7-3	NA	NA	TRBJ2-2	CASSFGLTGELFF	TGTGCCAGCAGCTTCGGGCTGACCGGGGAGCTGTTTTTT
14	TRBV6-2/TRBV6-3	NA	NA	TRBJ2-3	CASSYSSEGDTQYF	TGTGCCAGCAGTTACTCGAGTGAGGGAGATACGCAGTATTTT
13	TRBV30	NA	NA	TRBJ2-3	CALTGTSTDTQYF	TGTGCCTTGACCGGGACTAGCACAGATACGCAGTATTTT
15	TRBV24-1	TRBD1	NA	TRBJ1-5	CATSGGDRVGQPQHF	TGTGCCACCAGTGGAGGAGACAGGGTAGGTCAGCCCCAGCATTTT
14	TRBV7-9	NA	NA	TRBJ1-1	CASSWGTVNTEAFF	TGTGCCAGCAGCTGGGGGACGGTGAACACTGAAGCTTTCTTT
15	TRBV9	TRBD2	medium-sized	TRBJ2-7	CASSAFSSGTPEQYF	TGTGCCAGCAGCGCCTTTAGTAGCGGGACCCCCGAGCAGTACTTC
13	TRBV28	NA	NA	TRBJ1-5	CASLTRGSQPQHF	TGTGCCAGCCTTACGAGGGGATCCCAGCCCCAGCATTTT
16	TRBV30	TRBD2	NA	TRBJ2-7	CAWSTGLAGTLDEQYF	TGTGCCTGGAGTACAGGACTAGCGGGGACCTTGGACGAGCAGTACTTC
13	TRBV7-2	TRBD1	large	TRBJ1-1	CASSPDRVGEAFF	TGTGCCAGCAGCCCCGACAGGGTGGGTGAAGCTTTCTTT